This T cell receptor (beta chain) is drawn from a study of shared T cell receptors in the human thymus. Only in-frame clones appear in the TCRdb table, and some are missing; sequencing was by immunoSEQ multiplex PCR. Here the sample spans fewer than 700,000 clones, approximately 90% being singletons. Germline lookup yields CDR1 WNHNN and CDR2 SYGVQD (reference sequence). The CDR3 has 17 residues. J lost 1 base, V lost 8 bases, and 15 bases had no gene match. These data also featured in a second study, about human thymus T cells. As that report states: Donors consisted of healthy Finnish infants (having corrective surgery for congenital heart defects). Blood and thymic repertoires both appeared biased in V and J gene usage. There were highly overlapping thymic repertoires among unrelated individuals, as related research reported.

This TCR was sampled from a boy under three years old with a congenital heart defect. Sequencing was carried out using thymocytes. The genes are TRBV10-1 and TRBJ2-3; 7 bases match TRBD2. CDR3 DNA: TGCGCCAGCTCTCCCCGACTAGCCCACACCCGCACAGATACGCAGTATTTT. Translating it yields CASSPRLAHTRTDTQYF.